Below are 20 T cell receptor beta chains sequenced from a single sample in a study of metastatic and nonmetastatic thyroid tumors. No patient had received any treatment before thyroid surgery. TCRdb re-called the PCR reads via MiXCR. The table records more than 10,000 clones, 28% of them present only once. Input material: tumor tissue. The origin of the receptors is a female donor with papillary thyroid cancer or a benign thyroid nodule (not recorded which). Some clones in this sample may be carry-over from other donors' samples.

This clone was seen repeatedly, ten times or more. CDR3 region: CASSYGSGGRGTQYF. For the CDR3, the DNA is TGTGCCAGCAGCTACGGTAGCGGGGGTCGGGGTACGCAGTATTTT. J is TRBJ2-3 and V is TRBV7-8; 9 bases are a match to TRBD2. Germline V gene sequence: CDR1 SGHVS, CDR2 FQNEAQ. The CDR3 contains 15 residues. With 4 bases clipped from V and 8 bases from J, the junction kept 10 bases outside the gene matches.

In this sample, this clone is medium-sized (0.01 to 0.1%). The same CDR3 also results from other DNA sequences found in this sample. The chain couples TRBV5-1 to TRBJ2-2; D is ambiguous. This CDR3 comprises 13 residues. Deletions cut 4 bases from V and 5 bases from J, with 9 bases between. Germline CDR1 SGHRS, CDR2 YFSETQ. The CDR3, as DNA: TGCGCCAGCAGCATTTCTAGGACCGGGGAGCTGTTTTTT. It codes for CASSISRTGELFF.

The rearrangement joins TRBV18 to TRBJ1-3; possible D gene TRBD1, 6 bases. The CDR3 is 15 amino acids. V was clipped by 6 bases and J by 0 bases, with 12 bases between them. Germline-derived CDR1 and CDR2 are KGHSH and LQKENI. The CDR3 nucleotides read TGTGCCAGCTCGCACCGGGACAACTCTGGAAACACCATATATTTT. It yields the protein CASSHRDNSGNTIYF.

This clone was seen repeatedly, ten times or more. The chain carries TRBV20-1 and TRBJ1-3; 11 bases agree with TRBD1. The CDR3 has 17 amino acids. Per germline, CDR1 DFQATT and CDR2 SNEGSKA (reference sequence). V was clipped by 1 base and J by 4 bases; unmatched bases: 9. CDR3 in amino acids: CSARASGQGAAGNTIYF. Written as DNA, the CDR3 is TGCAGTGCTAGAGCTAGCGGACAGGGGGCTGCCGGAAACACCATATATTTT.

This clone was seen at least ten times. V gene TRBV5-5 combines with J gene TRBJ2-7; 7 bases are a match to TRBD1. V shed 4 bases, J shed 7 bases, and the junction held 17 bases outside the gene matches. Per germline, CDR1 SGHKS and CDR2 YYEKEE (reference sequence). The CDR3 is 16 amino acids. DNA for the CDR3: TGTGCCAGCAGCGCGATCCTCGGGACAGCCATGGGGGAGCAGTACTTC. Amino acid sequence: CASSAILGTAMGEQYF.

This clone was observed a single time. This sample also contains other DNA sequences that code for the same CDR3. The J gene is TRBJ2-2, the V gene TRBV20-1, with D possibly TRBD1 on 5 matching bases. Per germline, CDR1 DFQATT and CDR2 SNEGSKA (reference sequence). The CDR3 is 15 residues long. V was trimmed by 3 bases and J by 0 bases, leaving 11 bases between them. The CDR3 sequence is CSASRQGANTGELFF. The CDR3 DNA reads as TGCAGTGCTAGTCGGCAGGGCGCGAACACCGGGGAGCTGTTTTTT.

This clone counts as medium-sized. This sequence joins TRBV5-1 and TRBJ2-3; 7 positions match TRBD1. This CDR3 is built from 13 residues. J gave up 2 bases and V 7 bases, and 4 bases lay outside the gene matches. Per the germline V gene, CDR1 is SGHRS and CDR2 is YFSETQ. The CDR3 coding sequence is TGCGCCAGCCGCCAGGGGGACACAGATACGCAGTATTTT. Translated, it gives CASRQGDTDTQYF.

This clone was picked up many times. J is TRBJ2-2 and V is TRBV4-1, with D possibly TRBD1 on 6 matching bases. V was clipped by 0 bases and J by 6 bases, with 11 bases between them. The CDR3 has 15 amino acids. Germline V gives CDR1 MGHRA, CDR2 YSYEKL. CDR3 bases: TGCGCCAGCAGCCAAGATCCACAGGGTGCCGGGGAGCTGTTTTTT. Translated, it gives CASSQDPQGAGELFF.

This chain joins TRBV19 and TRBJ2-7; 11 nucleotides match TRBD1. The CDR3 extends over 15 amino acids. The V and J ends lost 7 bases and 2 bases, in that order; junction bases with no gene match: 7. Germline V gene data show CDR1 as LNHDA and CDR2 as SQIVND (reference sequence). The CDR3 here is CASKSPGQGAYEQYF. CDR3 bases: TGTGCCAGTAAGTCGCCGGGACAGGGGGCCTACGAGCAGTACTTC. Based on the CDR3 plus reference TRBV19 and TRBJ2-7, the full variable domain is DGGITQSPKYLFRKEGQNVTLSCEQNLNHDAMYWYRQDPGQGLRLIYYSQIVNDFQKGDIAEGYSVSREKKESFPLTVTSAQKNPTAFYLCASKSPGQGAYEQYFGPGTRLTVT.

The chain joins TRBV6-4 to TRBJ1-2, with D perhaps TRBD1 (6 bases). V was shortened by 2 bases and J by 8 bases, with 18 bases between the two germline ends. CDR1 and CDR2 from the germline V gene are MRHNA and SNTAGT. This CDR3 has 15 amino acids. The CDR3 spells CASSDTPQGLGGYTF. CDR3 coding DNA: TGTGCCAGCAGTGACACCCCACAGGGCCTAGGAGGCTACACCTTC.

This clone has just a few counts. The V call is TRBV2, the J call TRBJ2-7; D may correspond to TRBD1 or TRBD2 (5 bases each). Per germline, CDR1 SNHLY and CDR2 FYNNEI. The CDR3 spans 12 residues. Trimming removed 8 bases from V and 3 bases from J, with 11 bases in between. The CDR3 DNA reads TGTGCCAGCTGGGACGGCTACTACGAGCAGTACTTC. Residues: CASWDGYYEQYF.

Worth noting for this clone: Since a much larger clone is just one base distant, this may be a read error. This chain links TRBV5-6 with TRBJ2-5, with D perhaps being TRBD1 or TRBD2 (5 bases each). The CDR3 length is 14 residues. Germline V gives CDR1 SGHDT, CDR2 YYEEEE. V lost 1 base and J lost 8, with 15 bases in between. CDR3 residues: CASSLSAGRNTQYF. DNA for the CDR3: TGTGCCAGCAGCTTGTCTGCAGGGAGAAATACCCAGTACTTC. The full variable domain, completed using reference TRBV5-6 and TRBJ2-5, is DAGVTQSPTHLIKTRGQQVTLRCSPKSGHDTVSWYQQALGQGPQFIFQYYEEEERQRGNFPDRFSGHQFPNYSSELNVNALLLGDSALYLCASSLSAGRNTQYFGPGTRLLVL.

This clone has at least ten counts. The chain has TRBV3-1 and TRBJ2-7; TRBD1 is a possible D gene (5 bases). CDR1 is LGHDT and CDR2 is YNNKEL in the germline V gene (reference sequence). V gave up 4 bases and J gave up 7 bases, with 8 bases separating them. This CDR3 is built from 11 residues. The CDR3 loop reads CASSRQREQYF. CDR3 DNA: TGTGCCAGCAGCCGACAGAGGGAGCAGTACTTC.

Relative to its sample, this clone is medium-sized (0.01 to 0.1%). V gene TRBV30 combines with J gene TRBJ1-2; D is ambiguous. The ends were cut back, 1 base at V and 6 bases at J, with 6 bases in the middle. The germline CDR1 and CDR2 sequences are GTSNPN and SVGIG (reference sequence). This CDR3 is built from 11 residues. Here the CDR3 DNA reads TGTGCCTGGAGTGGCAGTCATGGCTACACCTTC. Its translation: CAWSGSHGYTF.

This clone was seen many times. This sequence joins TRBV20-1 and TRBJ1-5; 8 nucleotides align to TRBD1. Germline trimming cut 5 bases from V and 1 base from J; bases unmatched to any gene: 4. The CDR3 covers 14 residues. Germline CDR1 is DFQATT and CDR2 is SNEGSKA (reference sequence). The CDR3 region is CSAYDRGSNQPQHF. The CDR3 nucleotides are TGCAGTGCTTATGACAGGGGAAGCAATCAGCCCCAGCATTTT.

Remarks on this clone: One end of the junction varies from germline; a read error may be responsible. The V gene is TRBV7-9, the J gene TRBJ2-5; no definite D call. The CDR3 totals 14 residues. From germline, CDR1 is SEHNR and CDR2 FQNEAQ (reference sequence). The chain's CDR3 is CASILMFQVETQYF. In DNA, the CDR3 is TGTGCCAGCATCCTCATGTTCCAAGTTGAGACCCAGTACTTT.

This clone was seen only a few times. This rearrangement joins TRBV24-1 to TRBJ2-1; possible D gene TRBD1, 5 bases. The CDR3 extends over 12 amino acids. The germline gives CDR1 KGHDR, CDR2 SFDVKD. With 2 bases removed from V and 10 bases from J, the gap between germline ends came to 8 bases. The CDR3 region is CATSDSWTEQFF. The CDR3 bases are TGTGCCACCAGTGATTCTTGGACAGAGCAGTTCTTC.

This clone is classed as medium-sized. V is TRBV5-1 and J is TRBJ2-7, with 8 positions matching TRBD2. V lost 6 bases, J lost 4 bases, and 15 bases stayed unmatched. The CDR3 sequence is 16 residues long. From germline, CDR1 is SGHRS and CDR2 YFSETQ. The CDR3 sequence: CASTDGPGLGMYEQYF. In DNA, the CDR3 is TGCGCCAGCACCGACGGACCGGGACTAGGCATGTACGAGCAGTACTTC.

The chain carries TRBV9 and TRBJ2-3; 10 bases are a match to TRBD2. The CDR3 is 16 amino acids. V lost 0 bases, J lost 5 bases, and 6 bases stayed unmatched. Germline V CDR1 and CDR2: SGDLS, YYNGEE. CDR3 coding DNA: TGTGCCAGCAGCGTAGGAAGCGGGAGGGCCCAAGATACGCAGTATTTT. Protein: CASSVGSGRAQDTQYF. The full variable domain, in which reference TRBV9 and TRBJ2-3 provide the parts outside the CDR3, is DSGVTQTPKHLITATGQRVTLRCSPRSGDLSVYWYQQSLDQGLQFLIQYYNGEERAKGNILERFSAQQFPDLHSELNLSSLELGDSALYFCASSVGSGRAQDTQYFGPGTRLTVL.

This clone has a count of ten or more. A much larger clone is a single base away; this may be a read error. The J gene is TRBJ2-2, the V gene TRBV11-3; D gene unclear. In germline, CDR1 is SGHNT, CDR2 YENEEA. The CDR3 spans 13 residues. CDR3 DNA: TGTGCCAACAGCCCGGCGAACACCGGGGAGCTGTTTTTT. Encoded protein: CANSPANTGELFF.